The clone carrying this TCR beta chain came up a few times. Its antigen is not known. UMIs were added to TCR cDNA along with a universal primer site when it was made by 5'RACE template switching. TCRdb reprocessed the 5' RACE reads with MiXCR, giving one entry per CDR3 protein. This sample has a few hundred thousand distinct CDR3 sequences, with approximately 12% found just once. This record belongs to a study of T cells after yellow fever vaccination. About the research overall: Any fraction with a low cell number was prepared using SMART-Seq v4 Ultra Low Input.

The germline CDR1 and CDR2 sequences are SGHRS and YFSETQ. Between the trimmed V and J ends, which lost 6 bases and 1 base, there was a span of 16 bases. The CDR3 is made up of 15 amino acids. Study results and caveats: It was the secondary response that reached its peak faster, day 5 versus 15, but it was weaker. Reappearing after the booster were most of the clones from primary vaccination (about 96% CD4, around 90% CD8).

The TCR sequence derives from a young man who received the YFV17D yellow fever vaccine. The sample in question was CD4+ T cells sorted from PBMCs, obtained 15 days after the yellow fever booster vaccination. This rearrangement joins TRBV5-1 to TRBJ2-5; D is tentatively TRBD1 or TRBD2 (6 bases each). The CDR3 protein is CASNAWEDSQETQYF. In DNA, the CDR3 is TGCGCCAGCAATGCCTGGGAGGACAGCCAAGAGACCCAGTACTTC.